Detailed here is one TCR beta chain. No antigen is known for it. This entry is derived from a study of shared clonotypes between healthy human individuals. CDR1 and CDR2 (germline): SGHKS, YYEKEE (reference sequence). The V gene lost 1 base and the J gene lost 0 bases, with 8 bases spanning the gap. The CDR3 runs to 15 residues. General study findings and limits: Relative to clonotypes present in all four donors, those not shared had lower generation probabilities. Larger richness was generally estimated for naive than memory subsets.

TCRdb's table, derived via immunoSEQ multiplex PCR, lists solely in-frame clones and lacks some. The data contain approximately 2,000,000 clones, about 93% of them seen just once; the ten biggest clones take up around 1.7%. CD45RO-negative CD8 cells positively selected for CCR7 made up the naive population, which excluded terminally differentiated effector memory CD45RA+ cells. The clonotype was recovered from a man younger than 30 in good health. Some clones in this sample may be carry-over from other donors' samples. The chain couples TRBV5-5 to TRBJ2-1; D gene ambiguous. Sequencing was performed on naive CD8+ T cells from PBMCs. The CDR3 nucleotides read TGTGCCAGCAGCTTGCTCGTCCGCTCCTACAATGAGCAGTTCTTC. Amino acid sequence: CASSLLVRSYNEQFF.